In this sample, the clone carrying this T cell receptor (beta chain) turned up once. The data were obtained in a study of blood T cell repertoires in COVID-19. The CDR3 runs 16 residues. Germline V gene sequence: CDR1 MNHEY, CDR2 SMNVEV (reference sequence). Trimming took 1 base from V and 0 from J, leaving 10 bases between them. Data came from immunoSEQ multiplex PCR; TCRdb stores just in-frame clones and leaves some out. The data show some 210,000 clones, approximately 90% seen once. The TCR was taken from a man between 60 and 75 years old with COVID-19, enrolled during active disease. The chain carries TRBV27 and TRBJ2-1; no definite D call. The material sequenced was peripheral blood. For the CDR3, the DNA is TGTGCCAGCAGTTTATACCCGCGGAGCTCCTACAATGAGCAGTTCTTC. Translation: CASSLYPRSSYNEQFF.